This TCR beta chain comes out of a study of cytotoxic CD8 clonotypes in ibrutinib-treated CLL. Repertoires were generated with immunoSEQ multiplex PCR, while TCRdb's copy carries only in-frame clones and drops some. The table shows 75,000 to 90,000 clones, with over 80% occurring only once. With 5 bases clipped from V and 4 bases from J, the junction kept 4 bases outside the gene matches. Germline V gene sequence: CDR1 SGHAT, CDR2 FQDESV (reference sequence). The CDR3 runs 16 residues. Here the sequenced sample was PBMCs, taken after 24 months of ibrutinib treatment. The chain uses TRBV11-1 and TRBJ2-1; 14 bases align to TRBD2. The clonotype originates from a human donor with chronic lymphocytic leukemia. The CDR3 nucleotides are TGTGCCAGCAGCACCGGGACTAGCGGGAGATACAATGAGCAGTTCTTC. Translated, it gives CASSTGTSGRYNEQFF.